The 24 T cell receptor beta chains listed next were all sequenced from one sample in a study of blood T cell repertoires in COVID-19. Only in-frame clones appear in the TCRdb table, and some are missing; sequencing was by immunoSEQ multiplex PCR. The data show 150,000 to 180,000 clones, roughly four fifths seen once. Sequencing was done on a sample of peripheral blood. The source of these receptors is a woman of 80 years or more with acute or convalescent COVID-19.

This clone was counted a single time. The V call is TRBV27, the J call TRBJ1-6, with D possibly matching TRBD1 (6 bases). This CDR3 spans 17 amino acids. CDR1 MNHEY and CDR2 SMNVEV come from the germline V gene (reference sequence). Trimming pared 7 bases from V and 0 bases from J, leaving 16 bases between. Here the CDR3 DNA reads TGTGCCAGCACCACGACAGGACAGAGCTCCTATAATTCACCCCTCCACTTT. Translation gives CASTTTGQSSYNSPLHF.

This clone was recorded at least ten times. This chain links TRBV6-5 with TRBJ2-7, with 10 bases that match TRBD2. The germline CDR1 and CDR2 sequences are MNHEY and SVGAGI. The CDR3 extends over 13 amino acids. V was pared by 2 bases and J by 12 bases, with 7 bases of the junction left unmatched. CDR3 in amino acids: CASSYPASGRVYF. DNA for the CDR3: TGTGCCAGCAGTTACCCGGCGAGCGGGAGGGTGTACTTC.

V and J are TRBV5-4 and TRBJ1-2; 7 bases align to TRBD1. Germline V gene lookup returns CDR1 SGHNT and CDR2 YYREEE (reference sequence). Trimming took 0 bases from V and 5 from J; bases not matched to a gene: 7. The CDR3 sequence is 15 residues long. This CDR3 reads CASSLAGVQGYGYTF. CDR3 bases: TGTGCCAGCAGCTTGGCGGGTGTACAGGGGTATGGCTACACCTTC.

This chain connects TRBV7-6 to TRBJ1-1; TRBD1 might be the D (5 bases). CDR1 SGHVS and CDR2 FNYEAQ come from the germline V gene. The CDR3 is 15 amino acids. Trimming took 7 bases from V and 1 from J, leaving 16 bases between them. The CDR3 loop reads CASTAGIDSNTEAFF. The CDR3 DNA reads as TGTGCCAGCACCGCAGGGATTGATTCGAACACTGAAGCTTTCTTT.

J is TRBJ1-1 and V is TRBV5-1; TRBD1 matches 10 bases. Germline assignment: CDR1 SGHRS and CDR2 YFSETQ. There are 17 residues in the CDR3. V was pared by 0 bases and J by 0 bases, with 5 bases of the junction left unmatched. The CDR3 spells CASSLAGTGVMNTEAFF. The CDR3 nucleotides read TGCGCCAGCAGCTTGGCGGGGACAGGGGTAATGAACACTGAAGCTTTCTTT.

V gene TRBV7-2 combines with J gene TRBJ2-2; possible D gene TRBD1, 6 bases. V was clipped by 5 bases and J by 0 bases, with 10 bases between them. This CDR3 is 15 amino acids long. Germline V lookup: CDR1 SGHTA, CDR2 FQGNSA. CDR3 protein: CASSHRASNTGELFF. DNA for the CDR3: TGTGCCAGCAGCCACAGGGCTTCGAACACCGGGGAGCTGTTTTTT.

J is TRBJ1-1 and V is TRBV3-1 (or the pseudogene TRBV3-2); TRBD1 is a possible D gene (6 bases). V was shortened by 1 base and J by 6 bases, with 9 bases between the two germline ends. Germline values: CDR1 LGHDT, CDR2 YNNKEL (reference sequence). CDR3 length: 13 residues. The CDR3 is CASSQGRGSEAFF. CDR3 nucleotides: TGTGCCAGCAGCCAAGGCAGGGGATCTGAAGCTTTCTTT.

This clone appeared a single time. The chain has TRBV5-8 and TRBJ2-5; TRBD2 matches at 11 bases. Germline CDR1 reads SGHTS; CDR2 reads YDEGEE. Trimming cost V 4 bases and J 5 bases; bases outside gene matches: 7. CDR3 length equals 15 residues. The CDR3 reads CASSRLLAGVETQYF. The CDR3 nucleotides are TGTGCCAGCAGCAGGTTACTAGCGGGAGTGGAGACCCAGTACTTC.

Ten or more counts support this clone. V gene TRBV19 combines with J gene TRBJ2-2; 11 bases are shared with TRBD2. This CDR3 comprises 17 residues. Germline V CDR1 and CDR2: LNHDA, SQIVND (reference sequence). The ends lost 7 bases at V and 4 bases at J; junction bases unmatched: 11. The CDR3 coding sequence is TGTGCCAGTATGAGCGGGTGGCTAGCGGGAGGCACCGGGGAGCTGTTTTTT. It codes for CASMSGWLAGGTGELFF.

The gene calls are TRBV9 and TRBJ2-5, with D perhaps TRBD1 (6 bases). V was pared by 3 bases and J by 5 bases, with 14 bases between. The CDR3 has 14 amino acids. Germline lookup yields CDR1 SGDLS and CDR2 YYNGEE. The CDR3 DNA is TGTGCCAGCAGCGGAGGGGGAGTGGGTGAGACCCAGTACTTC. The encoded protein is CASSGGGVGETQYF.

This sequence joins TRBV7-3 and TRBJ2-3, with unresolved D. The CDR3 sequence is 12 residues long. CDR1 is SGHTA and CDR2 is FQGTGA in the germline V gene. Trimming pared 5 bases from V and 2 bases from J, leaving 5 bases between. The CDR3, as DNA: TGTGCCAGCAGCCCAAACACAGATACGCAGTATTTT. This encodes CASSPNTDTQYF.

In DNA, the CDR3 is TGTGCCAGCTCACCACTAGCGGGGGAGGAAGCTGGCTACACCTTC. This sequence encodes CASSPLAGEEAGYTF. The chain is built from TRBV18 and TRBJ1-2; D perhaps matches TRBD1 (5 bases). With 1 base removed from V and 7 bases from J, the gap between germline ends came to 16 bases. CDR1 is KGHSH and CDR2 is LQKENI in the germline V gene. The CDR3 extends over 15 amino acids. The full variable domain, with the rest looked up from reference TRBV18 and TRBJ1-2, is NAGVMQNPRHLVRRRGQEARLRCSPMKGHSHVYWYRQLPEEGLKFMVYLQKENIIDESGMPKERFSAEFPKEGPSILRIQQVVRGDSAAYFCASSPLAGEEAGYTFGSGTRLTVV.

The V and J genes are TRBV24-1 and TRBJ2-1; possible D gene TRBD1, 6 bases. The CDR3 runs 16 residues. Trimming shortened V by 4 bases and J by 3 bases, and 15 bases separated the two germline ends. Per the germline V gene, CDR1 is KGHDR and CDR2 is SFDVKD. CDR3 nucleotides: TGTGCCACCAGTGACGCAGGGGAGCGTAACTACAATGAGCAGTTCTTC. Residues: CATSDAGERNYNEQFF.

This clone was observed a few times. The rearrangement links TRBV29-1 to TRBJ1-1; 9 bases agree with TRBD1. The germline V gene has CDR1 SQVTM and CDR2 ANQGSEA. The CDR3 has 12 amino acids. Unmatched junction bases numbered 7, after V lost 7 bases and J lost 7 bases. DNA for the CDR3: TGCAGCGGGAAAGGGACAGGGAGTGAAGCTTTCTTT. Translated, it gives CSGKGTGSEAFF.

The chain combines TRBV25-1 with TRBJ2-3, with 15 bases matching TRBD2. J gave up 8 bases and V 5 bases, and 11 bases lay outside the gene matches. The CDR3 sequence is 17 residues long. Germline values: CDR1 MGHDK, CDR2 SYGVNS. The CDR3 spells CASSLPGLAGGGGTQYF. The CDR3 nucleotides read TGTGCCAGCAGTCTTCCGGGACTAGCGGGGGGCGGTGGTACGCAGTATTTT.

The V gene is TRBV15, the J gene TRBJ1-4, with a weak D call TRBD1 (5 bases). The CDR3 is made up of 14 amino acids. CDR1 LNHNV and CDR2 YYDKDF come from the germline V gene (reference sequence). Deletions cut 3 bases from V and 2 bases from J, with 7 bases between. The CDR3 DNA is TGTGCCACCAGCAGGGGGCGGACTAATGAAAAACTGTTTTTT. Translating gives CATSRGRTNEKLFF.

This rearrangement joins TRBV14 to TRBJ2-2; 9 bases match TRBD1. V trimming: 3 bases; J trimming: 7 bases; junction bases outside the gene matches: 3. Looked up from germline, CDR1 is SGHDN and CDR2 is FVKESK. The CDR3 contains 14 residues. The CDR3 sequence: CASSHRQGVGELFF. The CDR3 DNA reads TGTGCCAGCAGCCACCGACAGGGGGTCGGGGAGCTGTTTTTT.

The gene calls are TRBV23-1 and TRBJ2-5; TRBD1 matches at 9 bases. TRBV23-1 is assigned to the ORF class and has an uncertain function. With V trimmed by 3 bases and J by 6 bases, 8 bases remained unmatched. The CDR3 extends over 15 amino acids. The CDR3 here is CASSQAGQGQKTQYF. The CDR3 coding sequence is TGCGCCAGCAGTCAGGCTGGACAGGGGCAGAAGACCCAGTACTTC.

The chain joins TRBV3-1 (or the pseudogene TRBV3-2) to TRBJ1-2; D not certain. Germline assignment: CDR1 LGHDT and CDR2 YNNKEL (reference sequence). CDR3 length: 13 amino acids. Trimming took 0 bases from V and 4 from J, leaving 6 bases between them. The CDR3 bases are TGTGCCAGCAGCCAAGATCACGGCTATGGCTACACCTTC. Its protein is CASSQDHGYGYTF.

The rearrangement uses TRBV6-5 and TRBJ2-3; TRBD1 is a possible D gene (5 bases). Trimming pared 3 bases from V and 3 bases from J, leaving 16 bases between. CDR1 MNHEY and CDR2 SVGAGI come from the germline V gene. The length of the CDR3 is 16 residues. The CDR3 nucleotides read TGTGCCAGCAGTTATCAGGGCGAGGAGAATACAGATACGCAGTATTTT. Protein sequence: CASSYQGEENTDTQYF.

J is TRBJ1-5 and V is TRBV6-6; the match to TRBD1 covers 10 bases. Trimming took 5 bases from V and 3 from J; bases not matched to a gene: 4. This CDR3 has 15 amino acids. CDR1 MNHNY and CDR2 SVGAGI come from the germline V gene (reference sequence). The CDR3 DNA sequence: TGTGCCAGCAGTCGACAGGGGGCGGTCAATCAGCCCCAGCATTTT. This encodes CASSRQGAVNQPQHF.

The chain couples TRBV11-3 to TRBJ1-3, with D hard to call. The V end lost 3 bases, the J end lost 2 bases, and 5 bases lay between the germline ends. Germline lookup yields CDR1 SGHNT and CDR2 YENEEA. The CDR3 sequence is 13 residues long. The CDR3 sequence: CASSFSAGNTIYF. The CDR3 region has the DNA TGTGCCAGCAGCTTTTCGGCTGGAAACACCATATATTTT.

V is TRBV7-2 and J is TRBJ1-6; 10 nucleotides agree with TRBD1. The germline CDR1 and CDR2 sequences are SGHTA and FQGNSA. After removal of 7 bases from V and 4 bases from J, the junction contained 7 bases not matched to a gene. CDR3 length: 16 amino acids. The CDR3 bases are TGTGCCAGCACTTGGACAGGGGGACTGTATAATTCACCCCTCCACTTT. Its protein product is CASTWTGGLYNSPLHF. The variable domain in full, with the rest retrieved from reference TRBV7-2 and TRBJ1-6, is GAGVSQSPSNKVTEKGKDVELRCDPISGHTALYWYRQSLGQGLEFLIYFQGNSAPDKSGLPSDRFSAERTGGSVSTLTIQRTQQEDSAVYLCASTWTGGLYNSPLHFGNGTRLTVT.

The V call is TRBV4-2, the J call TRBJ2-1, with D unresolved. Trimming cost V 1 base and J 8 bases, with 9 bases left between them. Germline V gene data show CDR1 as LGHNA and CDR2 as YNFKEQ. This CDR3 is built from 13 residues. The CDR3, as DNA: TGTGCCAGCAGCCAAGTCTATAAGTATGAGCAGTTCTTC. Protein sequence: CASSQVYKYEQFF.